These 9 T cell receptor beta chains came from one sample sequenced in a study of cytomegalovirus exposure and HLA in healthy donors. The data were produced by immunoSEQ multiplex PCR, yet TCRdb's version contains in-frame clones alone and is incomplete. The table shows over 250,000 clones, with 70% to 90% occurring only once. The sample was PBMCs. The source is a woman aged 18-29 years in good health and CMV-seronegative.

This chain joins TRBV7-8 and TRBJ2-7, with 7 bases fitting TRBD1. The germline gives CDR1 SGHVS, CDR2 FQNEAQ. V lost 5 bases to trimming and J lost 6 bases; unmatched junction nucleotides: 10. This CDR3 has 14 amino acids. The CDR3: CASSPGQQIREQYF. The DNA of the CDR3 is TGTGCCAGCAGCCCGGGACAGCAGATCCGCGAGCAGTACTTC.

The chain employs TRBV30 and TRBJ1-1; D is undetermined. The length of the CDR3 is 12 residues. The germline V gene encodes CDR1 GTSNPN and CDR2 SVGIG (reference sequence). Trimming left V 1 base short and J 5 bases short, with 8 bases between. The CDR3 is CAWSDQRTEAFF. CDR3 DNA sequence: TGTGCCTGGAGTGACCAGCGGACTGAAGCTTTCTTT.

This chain links TRBV29-1 with TRBJ1-5; possibly TRBD1 for D (6 bases). V lost 6 bases to trimming and J lost 4 bases, with 13 bases between them. Germline CDR1 SQVTM, CDR2 ANQGSEA. This CDR3 spans 13 amino acids. The CDR3 bases are TGCAGCGTCGGGACACAAATGAATCAGCCCCAGCATTTT. Translation gives CSVGTQMNQPQHF.

This chain connects TRBV5-4 to TRBJ1-2, with D perhaps TRBD1 (5 bases). The CDR3 has 13 residues. CDR1 and CDR2 (germline): SGHNT, YYREEE (reference sequence). Trimming removed 3 bases from V and 4 bases from J, with 10 bases in between. In nucleotides, the CDR3 is TGTGCCAGCAGCTGGGGGGGGAGCTATGGCTACACCTTC. Its translation: CASSWGGSYGYTF.

This chain uses TRBV2 with TRBJ2-7, with TRBD1 identical over 8 bases. This CDR3 region has 15 residues. The germline CDR1 and CDR2 sequences are SNHLY and FYNNEI. After removal of 3 bases from V and 3 bases from J, the junction contained 7 bases not matched to a gene. CDR3 nucleotide sequence: TGTGCCAGCAGTGAGGGGGCAGGGGGCAGCTACGAGCAGTACTTC. Encoded protein: CASSEGAGGSYEQYF. Based on the CDR3 plus reference TRBV2 and TRBJ2-7, the full variable domain is EPEVTQTPSHQVTQMGQEVILRCVPISNHLYFYWYRQILGQKVEFLVSFYNNEISEKSEIFDDQFSVERPDGSNFTLKIRSTKLEDSAMYFCASSEGAGGSYEQYFGPGTRLTVT.

The V and J genes are TRBV18 and TRBJ1-4; no firm D call. Per the germline V gene, CDR1 is KGHSH and CDR2 is LQKENI. The CDR3 runs 13 residues. Trimming stripped 2 bases from V and 6 bases from J, with 7 bases between. The CDR3 nucleotides are TGTGCCAGCTCACCAATTGAGGATGAAAAACTGTTTTTT. The encoded protein is CASSPIEDEKLFF. Full variable domain (remainder filled in from reference TRBV18 and TRBJ1-4): NAGVMQNPRHLVRRRGQEARLRCSPMKGHSHVYWYRQLPEEGLKFMVYLQKENIIDESGMPKERFSAEFPKEGPSILRIQQVVRGDSAAYFCASSPIEDEKLFFGSGTQLSVL.

The genes are TRBV7-9 and TRBJ2-3; TRBD2 agrees at 7 bases. This CDR3 has 14 amino acids. Germline V gives CDR1 SEHNR, CDR2 FQNEAQ (reference sequence). Losses at the gene ends were 5 bases for V and 6 bases for J; bases not matched to a gene: 8. DNA of the CDR3: TGTGCCAGCAGCCCCCGGGGGGTAGGGGATACGCAGTATTTT. As protein: CASSPRGVGDTQYF.

The genes are TRBV6-5 and TRBJ2-7; D possibly corresponds to TRBD2 (6 bases). Germline loops: CDR1 MNHEY, CDR2 SVGAGI. The CDR3 consists of 14 residues. V shed 2 bases and J shed 2 bases, with 10 bases lying between them. The CDR3 nucleotides are TGTGCCAGCAGTTACGCGGGGTCCCCCTACGAGCAGTACTTC. Translation gives CASSYAGSPYEQYF.

The genes are TRBV11-3 and TRBJ1-2; the D gene is possibly TRBD1 (5 bases). CDR3 length: 14 residues. The V gene lost 0 bases and the J gene lost 4 bases, with 9 bases spanning the gap. Germline assignment: CDR1 SGHNT and CDR2 YENEEA. In nucleotides, the CDR3 is TGTGCCAGCAGCTTAGACAGTCAGGGCTATGGCTACACCTTC. It specifies CASSLDSQGYGYTF. Looking up the rest from reference TRBV11-3 and TRBJ1-2 gives the full variable domain: EAGVVQSPRYKIIEKKQPVAFWCNPISGHNTLYWYLQNLGQGPELLIRYENEEAVDDSQLPKDRFSAERLKGVDSTLKIQPAELGDSAVYLCASSLDSQGYGYTFGSGTRLTVV.